Included here is one T cell receptor (beta chain) sequence, with context. The target antigen is unknown. Free of recent acute infections or vaccinations, the donors were healthy HIV-negative adults. CD4+ cells underwent separation, giving CD45RA+ naive and CD45RA-negative memory subsets. These data are taken from a study of shared clonotypes between healthy human individuals. The data were produced by immunoSEQ multiplex PCR, yet TCRdb's version contains in-frame clones alone and is incomplete. The data contain millions of clones, 85% to 95% of them seen just once; the ten biggest clones take up over 0.12%. Study conclusions and caveats: Shared clonotypes: approximately 5.3% naive CD4, around 4% naive CD8, about 2.5% memory CD4, 0.4% memory CD8.

CDR3 length: 16 amino acids. V lost 0 bases to trimming and J lost 1 base; unmatched junction nucleotides: 2. Germline loops: CDR1 SGHDT, CDR2 YYEEEE. The specimen was naive CD4+ T cells sorted from blood. Regarding subset: CD45RA+ positively selected. The chain combines TRBV5-6 with TRBJ2-2, with 8 bases fitting TRBD1. The sequence derives from a man between 18 and 35 years old in good health. CDR3 loop: CASSLGDRRNTGELFF. In DNA, the CDR3 is TGTGCCAGCAGCTTGGGGGACAGGAGGAACACCGGGGAGCTGTTTTTT.